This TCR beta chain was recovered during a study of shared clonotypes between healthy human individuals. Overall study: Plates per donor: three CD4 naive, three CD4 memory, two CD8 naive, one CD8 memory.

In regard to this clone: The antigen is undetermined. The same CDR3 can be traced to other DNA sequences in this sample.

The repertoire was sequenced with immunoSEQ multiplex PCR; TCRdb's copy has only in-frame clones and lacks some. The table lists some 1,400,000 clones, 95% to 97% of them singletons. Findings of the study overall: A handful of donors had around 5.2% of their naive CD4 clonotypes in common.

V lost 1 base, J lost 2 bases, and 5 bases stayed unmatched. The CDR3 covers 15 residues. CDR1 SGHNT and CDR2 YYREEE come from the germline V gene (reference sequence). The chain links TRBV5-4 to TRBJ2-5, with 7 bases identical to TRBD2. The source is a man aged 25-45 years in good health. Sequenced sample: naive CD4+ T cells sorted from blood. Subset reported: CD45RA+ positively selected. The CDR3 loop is CASSLTSALQETQYF. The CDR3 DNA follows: TGTGCCAGCAGCTTGACTAGCGCATTACAAGAGACCCAGTACTTC.